The sequence of this TCR beta chain was determined in a study of cytotoxic CD8 clonotypes in ibrutinib-treated CLL. Germline assignment: CDR1 MNHEY and CDR2 SVGAGI. CDR3 length equals 15 residues. V was trimmed by 6 bases and J by 6 bases, leaving 18 bases between them. Clones were read by immunoSEQ multiplex PCR, and TCRdb kept only the in-frame ones, dropping some. The sample has tens of thousands of clones, roughly two thirds seen once. This chain joins TRBV6-5 and TRBJ2-4, with D perhaps assigned TRBD1 or TRBD2 (5 bases each). The clonotype originates from a human donor with chronic lymphocytic leukemia. Sequencing used PBMCs, obtained at disease progression, from a patient treated with ibrutinib. CDR3 loop: CASSPPGAWGNIQYF. The CDR3 DNA is TGTGCCAGCAGCCCCCCCGGGGCCTGGGGAAACATTCAGTACTTC.